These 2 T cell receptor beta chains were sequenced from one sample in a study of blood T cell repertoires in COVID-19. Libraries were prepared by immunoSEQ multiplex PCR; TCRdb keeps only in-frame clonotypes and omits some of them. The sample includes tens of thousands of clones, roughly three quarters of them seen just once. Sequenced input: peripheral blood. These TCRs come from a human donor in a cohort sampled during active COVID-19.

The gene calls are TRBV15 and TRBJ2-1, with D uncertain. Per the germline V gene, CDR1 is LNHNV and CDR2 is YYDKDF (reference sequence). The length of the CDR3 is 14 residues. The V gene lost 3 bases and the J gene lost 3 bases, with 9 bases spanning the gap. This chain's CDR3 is CATSSAENYNEQFF. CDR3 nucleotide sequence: TGTGCCACCAGCAGTGCGGAAAACTACAATGAGCAGTTCTTC.

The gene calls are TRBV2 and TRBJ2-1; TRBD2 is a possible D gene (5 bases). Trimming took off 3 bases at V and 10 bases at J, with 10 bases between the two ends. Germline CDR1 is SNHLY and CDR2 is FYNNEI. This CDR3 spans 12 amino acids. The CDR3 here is CASSDEGFEQFF. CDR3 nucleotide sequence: TGTGCCAGCAGTGATGAGGGATTCGAGCAGTTCTTC.